The 23 T cell receptor beta chains in this list originate from one sample, sequenced in a study of a mutant IDH1 vaccine in newly diagnosed glioma. The sample's time point: baseline, week 1 (first vaccination visit). Treatment specified: pre-vaccination baseline after standard-of-care therapy. Sequenced by immunoSEQ multiplex PCR; TCRdb stores in-frame clones only, minus some. Found here are about 21,000 clones, about 85% of them singletons; the top ten hold approximately 5%. The sample in question was PBMCs, obtained from a glioma patient treated with radiotherapy, temozolomide or both. These receptors all come from a man aged 40-49 years with glioma.

J is TRBJ2-6 and V is TRBV10-1; D remains unclear. Germline CDR1 WNHNN, CDR2 SYGVQD (reference sequence). The germline V and J ends were trimmed by 7 bases and 5 bases, with 18 bases remaining between them. The CDR3 extends over 16 amino acids. The DNA for the CDR3 is TGCGCCAGCAACATGATCGCACAAAGTCGGGCCAACGTCCTGACTTTC. Its translation: CASNMIAQSRANVLTF.

The rearrangement uses TRBV5-1 and TRBJ2-2; a possible D gene is TRBD2 (5 bases). V dropped 0 bases and J dropped 2 bases, with 8 bases sitting between them. This CDR3 region has 15 residues. Per germline, CDR1 SGHRS and CDR2 YFSETQ. The CDR3 here is CASSLAGVNTGELFF. DNA of the CDR3: TGCGCCAGCAGCTTGGCCGGGGTTAACACCGGGGAGCTGTTTTTT.

The chain links TRBV5-5 to TRBJ1-4; D might be TRBD1 (5 bases). V was shortened by 4 bases and J by 7 bases, with 14 bases between the two germline ends. The V gene's germline CDR1 is SGHKS and CDR2 YYEKEE (reference sequence). This CDR3 region has 14 residues. Written as DNA, the CDR3 is TGTGCCAGCAGCAGGGGCGGGGGTCTTGAAAAACTGTTTTTT. It is translated as CASSRGGGLEKLFF.

The CDR3 nucleotides read TGCGCCAGCAGCTTGGATTACGGGAACACTGAAGCTTTCTTT. Its protein product is CASSLDYGNTEAFF. The chain recombines TRBV5-1 with TRBJ1-1; D not resolved. The CDR3 totals 14 residues. Germline CDR1 and CDR2: SGHRS and YFSETQ. Trimming shortened V by 0 bases and J by 1 base, and 7 bases separated the two germline ends.

The chain employs TRBV7-2 and TRBJ2-5; 12 bases match TRBD2. V shed 1 base, J shed 5 bases, and the junction held 5 bases outside the gene matches. Germline V gene lookup returns CDR1 SGHTA and CDR2 FQGNSA. The CDR3 is 16 residues long. This chain's CDR3 is CASSLVLAGGGETQYF. The CDR3, as DNA: TGTGCCAGCAGCTTAGTTCTAGCGGGAGGGGGGGAGACCCAGTACTTC.

The rearrangement uses TRBV2 and TRBJ1-5; D possibly corresponds to TRBD1 (5 bases). Trimming shortened V by 8 bases and J by 7 bases, and 18 bases separated the two germline ends. CDR3 length: 14 residues. In germline, CDR1 is SNHLY, CDR2 FYNNEI. CDR3 bases: TGTGCCAGCGGGGGGAGGGGCTATGGACAGCCCCAGCATTTT. Translated, it gives CASGGRGYGQPQHF.

This rearrangement joins TRBV6-5 to TRBJ2-1; 9 bases agree with TRBD2. The CDR3 consists of 14 residues. The V gene end was trimmed by 5 bases and the J gene end by 7 bases; junction bases not matched to a gene: 6. The germline V gene has CDR1 MNHEY and CDR2 SVGAGI. Here the CDR3 reads CASSPSGEINEQFF. In DNA, the CDR3 is TGTGCCAGCAGTCCTAGCGGGGAGATAAATGAGCAGTTCTTC.

The chain is built from TRBV7-9 and TRBJ1-5, with 9 nucleotides matching TRBD1. Per germline, CDR1 SEHNR and CDR2 FQNEAQ (reference sequence). The V segment lost 5 bases and the J segment 4 bases; nucleotides outside the gene matches: 6. This CDR3 has 15 residues. Written as DNA, the CDR3 is TGTGCCAGCAGCCCAGGGACAGGGAGAAATCAGCCCCAGCATTTT. It codes for CASSPGTGRNQPQHF.

This chain joins TRBV19 and TRBJ1-1, with 7 bases that match TRBD1. With 6 bases clipped from V and 4 bases from J, the junction kept 5 bases outside the gene matches. The CDR3 covers 13 residues. Germline CDR1 is LNHDA and CDR2 is SQIVND (reference sequence). This CDR3 reads CASRSTGRTEAFF. The CDR3 region has the DNA TGTGCCAGTAGATCGACAGGGCGCACTGAAGCTTTCTTT.

V and J are TRBV19 and TRBJ2-4; 9 bases align to TRBD1. CDR1 LNHDA and CDR2 SQIVND come from the germline V gene (reference sequence). The CDR3 runs 17 residues. Losses at the gene ends were 1 base for V and 6 bases for J; bases not matched to a gene: 10. CDR3 nucleotides: TGTGCCAGTAGTATAGTGTCCGGGACAGGGTCAACAAACATTCAGTACTTC. Translating it yields CASSIVSGTGSTNIQYF.

This chain links TRBV4-1 with TRBJ2-6; 8 bases are shared with TRBD1. The germline V gene has CDR1 MGHRA and CDR2 YSYEKL. The CDR3 contains 16 residues. J lost 12 bases, V lost 0 bases, and 10 bases had no gene match. The CDR3 DNA is TGCGCCAGCAGCCAAGAAGGACAGGGTCTAGGGAGCGTCCTGACTTTC. Its translation: CASSQEGQGLGSVLTF.

The chain uses TRBV7-9 and TRBJ1-1; possible D gene TRBD1, 6 bases. This CDR3 spans 13 amino acids. Per the germline V gene, CDR1 is SEHNR and CDR2 is FQNEAQ (reference sequence). Trimming left V 3 bases short and J 5 bases short, with 10 bases between. Here the CDR3 DNA reads TGTGCCAGCAGCTTGAAGGGGGAAACTGAAGCTTTCTTT. Its protein is CASSLKGETEAFF.

V usage is TRBV29-1 and J usage is TRBJ2-5; 9 nucleotides match TRBD2. This CDR3 is built from 13 residues. Trimming at V came to 4 bases and at J to 5 bases, leaving 5 bases not matched to a gene. Germline values: CDR1 SQVTM, CDR2 ANQGSEA. DNA for the CDR3: TGCAGCGTTGGTTGGGCGGGAGGGGAGACCCAGTACTTC. Translated: CSVGWAGGETQYF. The full variable domain, rest sourced from reference TRBV29-1 and TRBJ2-5, is SAVISQKPSRDICQRGTSLTIQCQVDSQVTMMFWYRQQPGQSLTLIATANQGSEATYESGFVIDKFPISRPNLTFSTLTVSNMSPEDSSIYLCSVGWAGGETQYFGPGTRLLVL.

The rearrangement links TRBV15 to TRBJ2-5; 7 nucleotides agree with TRBD1. Germline CDR1 is LNHNV and CDR2 is YYDKDF (reference sequence). CDR3 length: 16 amino acids. The trim removed 4 bases at V and 5 bases at J, leaving 13 bases unmatched. The CDR3 DNA reads as TGTGCCACCAGCAACTACTTTAGAGGGGGCGGGGAGACCCAGTACTTC. This translates into CATSNYFRGGGETQYF.

The chain couples TRBV6-5 to TRBJ1-3; tentative D call: TRBD1 (5 bases). Germline CDR1 MNHEY, CDR2 SVGAGI. This CDR3 has 15 residues. V dropped 4 bases and J dropped 4 bases, with 14 bases sitting between them. Here the CDR3 DNA reads TGTGCCAGCAGTTGGGCCCGGGACGCCGGAAACACCATATATTTT. It yields the protein CASSWARDAGNTIYF.

The chain employs TRBV2 and TRBJ1-1; D is perhaps TRBD1 (6 bases). Trimming pared 8 bases from V and 0 bases from J, leaving 22 bases between. The CDR3 has 17 residues. Germline assignment: CDR1 SNHLY and CDR2 FYNNEI. CDR3 in amino acids: CASVRGGIGSMNTEAFF. CDR3 DNA: TGTGCCAGCGTGAGGGGGGGGATAGGGTCGATGAACACTGAAGCTTTCTTT.

In its sample, this clone was seen a few times. This chain connects TRBV5-6 to TRBJ2-1; 7 bases align to TRBD2. Germline V gene data show CDR1 as SGHDT and CDR2 as YYEEEE. Trimming took 5 bases from V and 10 from J; bases not matched to a gene: 9. This CDR3 comprises 13 residues. CDR3 protein: CASRQAGAWEQFF. DNA of the CDR3: TGTGCCAGCAGACAGGCGGGAGCATGGGAGCAGTTCTTC.

This chain joins TRBV2 and TRBJ1-2; 8 bases are a match to TRBD1. The CDR3 is 14 residues long. Trimming removed 7 bases from V and 1 base from J; junction bases left unmatched: 5. Germline-derived CDR1 and CDR2 are SNHLY and FYNNEI. DNA for the CDR3: TGTGCCAGCATATTGACAGGGGTTAACTATGGCTACACCTTC. Translated: CASILTGVNYGYTF.

The chain carries TRBV2 and TRBJ1-1; D is uncertain. Trimming took 2 bases from V and 0 from J, leaving 7 bases between them. Germline CDR1 is SNHLY and CDR2 is FYNNEI. This CDR3 spans 14 amino acids. CDR3 in DNA: TGTGCCAGCAGTGAAAAACATCTGAACACTGAAGCTTTCTTT. This translates into CASSEKHLNTEAFF. Complete variable domain (other parts from reference TRBV2 and TRBJ1-1): EPEVTQTPSHQVTQMGQEVILRCVPISNHLYFYWYRQILGQKVEFLVSFYNNEISEKSEIFDDQFSVERPDGSNFTLKIRSTKLEDSAMYFCASSEKHLNTEAFFGQGTRLTVV.

The chain carries TRBV6-6 and TRBJ2-1; 11 nucleotides align to TRBD2. CDR3 size: 15 residues. V gave up 6 bases and J gave up 4 bases; unmatched junction bases: 5. The germline gives CDR1 MNHNY, CDR2 SVGAGI (reference sequence). CDR3 amino acids: CASRPGLADYNEQFF. CDR3 nucleotides: TGTGCCAGCAGACCGGGACTAGCGGATTACAATGAGCAGTTCTTC.

The count of this clone is one. The CDR3, as DNA: TGTGCCAGCAGTTACTCTGGGGAGACTGAAGCTTTCTTT. Amino acids: CASSYSGETEAFF. This chain connects TRBV6-5 to TRBJ1-1; D is unclear. This CDR3 comprises 13 residues. V was shortened by 0 bases and J by 5 bases, with 7 bases between the two germline ends. Looked up from germline, CDR1 is MNHEY and CDR2 is SVGAGI.

The V and J genes are TRBV4-3 and TRBJ2-3; tentative D call: TRBD2 (5 bases). This CDR3 region has 14 residues. With 3 bases removed from V and 2 bases from J, the gap between germline ends came to 9 bases. Germline CDR1 is LGHNA and CDR2 is YSLEER. This CDR3 is CASSQRVHTDTQYF. For the CDR3, the DNA is TGCGCCAGCAGCCAGCGGGTCCACACAGATACGCAGTATTTT.

The chain uses TRBV6-5 and TRBJ1-3; D ambiguous. The CDR3 covers 14 residues. The germline gives CDR1 MNHEY, CDR2 SVGAGI. V gave up 2 bases and J gave up 0 bases, with 5 bases separating them. This CDR3 is CASSYTSSGNTIYF. As DNA, the CDR3 is TGTGCCAGCAGTTACACCTCCTCTGGAAACACCATATATTTT.